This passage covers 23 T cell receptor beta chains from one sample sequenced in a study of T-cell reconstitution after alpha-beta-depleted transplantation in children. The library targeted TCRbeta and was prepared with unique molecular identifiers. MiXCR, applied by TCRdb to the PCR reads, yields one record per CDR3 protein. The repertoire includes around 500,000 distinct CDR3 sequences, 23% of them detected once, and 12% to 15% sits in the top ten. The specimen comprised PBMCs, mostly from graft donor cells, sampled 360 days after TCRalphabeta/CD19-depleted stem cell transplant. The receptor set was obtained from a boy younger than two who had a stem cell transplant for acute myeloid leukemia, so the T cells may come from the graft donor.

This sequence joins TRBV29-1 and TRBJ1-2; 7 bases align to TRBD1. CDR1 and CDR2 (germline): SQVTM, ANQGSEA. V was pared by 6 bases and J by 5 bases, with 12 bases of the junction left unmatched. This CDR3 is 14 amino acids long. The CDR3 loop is CSVVPTGVGYGYTF. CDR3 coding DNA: TGCAGCGTCGTTCCAACAGGGGTCGGGTATGGCTACACCTTC.

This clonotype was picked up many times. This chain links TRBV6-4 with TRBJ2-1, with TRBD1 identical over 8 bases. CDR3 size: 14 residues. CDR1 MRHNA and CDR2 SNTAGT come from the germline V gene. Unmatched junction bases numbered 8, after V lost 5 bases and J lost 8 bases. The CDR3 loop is CASSRAGGKDEQFF. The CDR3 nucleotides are TGTGCCAGCAGTCGGGCAGGGGGCAAAGATGAGCAGTTCTTC.

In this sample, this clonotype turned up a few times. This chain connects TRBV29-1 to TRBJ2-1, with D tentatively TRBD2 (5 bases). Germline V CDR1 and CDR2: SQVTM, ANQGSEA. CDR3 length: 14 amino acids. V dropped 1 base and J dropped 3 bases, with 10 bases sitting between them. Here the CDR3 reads CSVEGGSFYNEQFF. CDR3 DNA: TGCAGCGTTGAAGGCGGGTCCTTCTACAATGAGCAGTTCTTC.

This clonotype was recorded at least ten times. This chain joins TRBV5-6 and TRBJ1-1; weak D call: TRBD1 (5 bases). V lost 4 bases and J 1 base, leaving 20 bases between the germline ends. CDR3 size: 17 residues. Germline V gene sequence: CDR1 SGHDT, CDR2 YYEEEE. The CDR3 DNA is TGTGCCAGCAGCCGATGGGGGGAAACAAGACCGAACACTGAAGCTTTCTTT. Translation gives CASSRWGETRPNTEAFF.

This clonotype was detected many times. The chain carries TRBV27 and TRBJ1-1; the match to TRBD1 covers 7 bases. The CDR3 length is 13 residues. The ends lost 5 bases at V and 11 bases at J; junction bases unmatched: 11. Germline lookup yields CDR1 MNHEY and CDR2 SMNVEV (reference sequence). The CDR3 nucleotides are TGTGCCAGCAGTACTATGACGACAGGGCGGGCTTTCTTT. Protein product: CASSTMTTGRAFF.

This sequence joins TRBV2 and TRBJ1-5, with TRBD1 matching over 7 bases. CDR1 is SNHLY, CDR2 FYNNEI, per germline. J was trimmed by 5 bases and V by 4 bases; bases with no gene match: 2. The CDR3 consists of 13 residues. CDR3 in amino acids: CASSGDSHQPQHF. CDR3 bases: TGTGCCAGCAGTGGGGACAGTCATCAGCCCCAGCATTTT. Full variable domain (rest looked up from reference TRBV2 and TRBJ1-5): EPEVTQTPSHQVTQMGQEVILRCVPISNHLYFYWYRQILGQKVEFLVSFYNNEISEKSEIFDDQFSVERPDGSNFTLKIRSTKLEDSAMYFCASSGDSHQPQHFGDGTRLSIL.

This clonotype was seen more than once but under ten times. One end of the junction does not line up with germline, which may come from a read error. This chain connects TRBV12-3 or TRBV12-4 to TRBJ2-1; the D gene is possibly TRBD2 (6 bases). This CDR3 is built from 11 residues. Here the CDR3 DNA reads TGTGCCAGCAGTTTCGGCGGGAACGCGATCTTC. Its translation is CASSFGGNAIF.

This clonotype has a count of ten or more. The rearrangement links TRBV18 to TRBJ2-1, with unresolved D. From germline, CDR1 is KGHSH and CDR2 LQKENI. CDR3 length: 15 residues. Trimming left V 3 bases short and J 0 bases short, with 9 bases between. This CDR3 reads CASSPSNSSYNEQFF. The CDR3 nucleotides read TGTGCCAGCTCACCGAGTAACAGCTCCTACAATGAGCAGTTCTTC.

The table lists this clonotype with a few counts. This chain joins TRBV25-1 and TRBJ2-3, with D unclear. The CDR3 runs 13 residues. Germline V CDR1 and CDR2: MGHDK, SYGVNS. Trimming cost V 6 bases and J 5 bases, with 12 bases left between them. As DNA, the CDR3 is TGTGCCAGCAGCCAACCTGGGAAAGATACGCAGTATTTT. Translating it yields CASSQPGKDTQYF.

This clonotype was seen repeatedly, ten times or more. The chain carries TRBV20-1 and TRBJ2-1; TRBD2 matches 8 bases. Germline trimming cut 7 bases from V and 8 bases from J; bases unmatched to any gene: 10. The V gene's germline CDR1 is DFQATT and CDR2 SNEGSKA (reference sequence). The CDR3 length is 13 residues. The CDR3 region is CSVPAGTRDEQFF. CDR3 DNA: TGCAGTGTCCCCGCCGGGACTAGGGATGAGCAGTTCTTC.

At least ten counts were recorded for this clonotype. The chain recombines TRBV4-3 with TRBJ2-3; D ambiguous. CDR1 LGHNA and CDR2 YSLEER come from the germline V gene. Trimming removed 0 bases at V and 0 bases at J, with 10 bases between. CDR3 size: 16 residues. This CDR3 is CASSQERPPSTDTQYF. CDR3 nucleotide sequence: TGCGCCAGCAGCCAAGAGCGGCCACCTAGCACAGATACGCAGTATTTT.

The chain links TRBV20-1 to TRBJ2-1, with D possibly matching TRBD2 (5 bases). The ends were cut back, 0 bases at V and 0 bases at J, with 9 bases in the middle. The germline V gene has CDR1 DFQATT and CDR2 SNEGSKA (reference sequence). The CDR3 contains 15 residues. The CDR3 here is CSARELTSSYNEQFF. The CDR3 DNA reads TGCAGTGCTAGAGAGCTAACTAGCTCCTACAATGAGCAGTTCTTC.

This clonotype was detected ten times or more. CDR3 coding DNA: TGCAGTGCTAGGGGAACTGGCTATGGCTACACCTTC. Amino acid sequence: CSARGTGYGYTF. The V gene is TRBV20-1, the J gene TRBJ1-2, with D uncertain. V lost 3 bases to trimming and J lost 4 bases, with 9 bases between them. The CDR3 runs to 12 residues. Germline CDR1 is DFQATT and CDR2 is SNEGSKA (reference sequence).

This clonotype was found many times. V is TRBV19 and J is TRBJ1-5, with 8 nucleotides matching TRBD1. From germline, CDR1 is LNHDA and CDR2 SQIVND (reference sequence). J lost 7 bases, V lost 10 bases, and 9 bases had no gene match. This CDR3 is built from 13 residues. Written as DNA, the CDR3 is TGTGCCACCGCCTCAGGGGGCGGCCAGCCCCAGCATTTT. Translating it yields CATASGGGQPQHF. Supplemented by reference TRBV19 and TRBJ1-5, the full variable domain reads DGGITQSPKYLFRKEGQNVTLSCEQNLNHDAMYWYRQDPGQGLRLIYYSQIVNDFQKGDIAEGYSVSREKKESFPLTVTSAQKNPTAFYLCATASGGGQPQHFGDGTRLSIL.

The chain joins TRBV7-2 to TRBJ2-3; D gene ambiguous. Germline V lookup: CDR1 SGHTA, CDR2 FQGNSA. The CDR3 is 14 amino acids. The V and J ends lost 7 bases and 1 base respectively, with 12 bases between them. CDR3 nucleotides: TGTGCCAGCACCCCCGCTTGGGGCACAGATACGCAGTATTTT. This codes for CASTPAWGTDTQYF.

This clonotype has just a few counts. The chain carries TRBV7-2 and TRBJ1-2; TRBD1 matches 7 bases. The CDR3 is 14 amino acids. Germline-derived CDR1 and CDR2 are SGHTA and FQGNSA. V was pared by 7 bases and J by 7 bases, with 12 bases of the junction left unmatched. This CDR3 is CASIPQTGPAGYTF. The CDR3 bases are TGTGCCAGCATTCCGCAGACAGGGCCGGCTGGCTACACCTTC.

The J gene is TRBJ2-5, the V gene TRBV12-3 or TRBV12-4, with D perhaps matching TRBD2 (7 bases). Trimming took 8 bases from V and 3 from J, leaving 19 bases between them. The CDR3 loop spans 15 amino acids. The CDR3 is CASAGLWEGEETQYF. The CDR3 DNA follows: TGTGCCAGCGCCGGCCTGTGGGAGGGGGAAGAGACCCAGTACTTC.

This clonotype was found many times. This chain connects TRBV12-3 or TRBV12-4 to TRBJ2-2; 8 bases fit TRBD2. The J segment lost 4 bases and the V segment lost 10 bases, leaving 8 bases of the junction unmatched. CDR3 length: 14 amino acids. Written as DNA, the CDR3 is TGTGCCACCTCCGGGGGGGATGGCACCGGGGAGCTGTTTTTT. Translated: CATSGGDGTGELFF.

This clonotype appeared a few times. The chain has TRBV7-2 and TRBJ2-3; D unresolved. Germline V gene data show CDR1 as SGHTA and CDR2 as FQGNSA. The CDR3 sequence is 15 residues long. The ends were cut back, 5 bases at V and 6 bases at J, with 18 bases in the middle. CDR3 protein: CASSLSITVLDTQYF. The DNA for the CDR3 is TGTGCCAGCAGCCTCTCCATTACCGTCCTCGATACGCAGTATTTT. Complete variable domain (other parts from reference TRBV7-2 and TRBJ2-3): GAGVSQSPSNKVTEKGKDVELRCDPISGHTALYWYRQSLGQGLEFLIYFQGNSAPDKSGLPSDRFSAERTGGSVSTLTIQRTQQEDSAVYLCASSLSITVLDTQYFGPGTRLTVL.

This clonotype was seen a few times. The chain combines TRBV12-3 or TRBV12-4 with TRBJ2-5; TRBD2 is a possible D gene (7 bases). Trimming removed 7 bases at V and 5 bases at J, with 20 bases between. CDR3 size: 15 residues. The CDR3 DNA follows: TGTGCCAGCACTCCCGGGGGGCAAGGCCCGGAGACCCAGTACTTC. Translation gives CASTPGGQGPETQYF.

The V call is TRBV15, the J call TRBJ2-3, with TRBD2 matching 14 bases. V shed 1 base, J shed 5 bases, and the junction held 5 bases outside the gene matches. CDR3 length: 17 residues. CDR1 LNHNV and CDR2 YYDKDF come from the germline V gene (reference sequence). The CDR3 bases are TGTGCCACCAGCAGAGGCCGACTAGCGGGGGGGTTAGATACGCAGTATTTT. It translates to CATSRGRLAGGLDTQYF.

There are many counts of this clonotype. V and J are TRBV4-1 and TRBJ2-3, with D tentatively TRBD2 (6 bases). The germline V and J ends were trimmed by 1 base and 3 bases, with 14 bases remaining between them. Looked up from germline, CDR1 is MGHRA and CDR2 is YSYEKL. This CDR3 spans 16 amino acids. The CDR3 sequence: CASSQVGGERTDTQYF. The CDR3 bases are TGCGCCAGCAGCCAAGTTGGAGGGGAGCGTACAGATACGCAGTATTTT.

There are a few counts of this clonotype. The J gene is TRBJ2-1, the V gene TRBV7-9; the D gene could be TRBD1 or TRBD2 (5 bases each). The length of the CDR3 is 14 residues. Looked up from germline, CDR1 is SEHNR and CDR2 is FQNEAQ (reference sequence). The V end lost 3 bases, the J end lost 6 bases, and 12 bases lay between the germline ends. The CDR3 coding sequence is TGTGCCAGCAGCTTGAGGCCCGGGGCCAATGAGCAGTTCTTC. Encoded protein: CASSLRPGANEQFF.